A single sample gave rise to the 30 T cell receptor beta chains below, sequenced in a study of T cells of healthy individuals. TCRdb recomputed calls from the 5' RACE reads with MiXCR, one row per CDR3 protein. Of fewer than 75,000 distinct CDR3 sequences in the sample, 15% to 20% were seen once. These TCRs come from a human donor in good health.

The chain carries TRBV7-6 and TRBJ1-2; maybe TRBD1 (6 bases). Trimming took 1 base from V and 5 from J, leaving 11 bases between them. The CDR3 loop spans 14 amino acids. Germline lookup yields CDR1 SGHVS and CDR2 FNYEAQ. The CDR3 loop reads CASSLEGQGYGYTF. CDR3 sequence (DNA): TGTGCCAGCAGCTTAGAGGGGCAGGGGTATGGCTACACCTTC.

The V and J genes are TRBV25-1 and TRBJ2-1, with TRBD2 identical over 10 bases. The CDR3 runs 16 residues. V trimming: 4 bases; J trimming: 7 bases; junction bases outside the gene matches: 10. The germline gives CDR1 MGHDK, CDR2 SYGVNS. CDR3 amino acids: CASSGPLAAGGNEQFF. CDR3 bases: TGTGCCAGCAGTGGACCCCTAGCAGCGGGAGGGAATGAGCAGTTCTTC.

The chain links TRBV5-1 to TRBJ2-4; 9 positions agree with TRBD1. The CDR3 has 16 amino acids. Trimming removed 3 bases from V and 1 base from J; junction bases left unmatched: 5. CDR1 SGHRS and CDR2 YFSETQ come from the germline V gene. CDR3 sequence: CASSSQGAGAKNIQYF. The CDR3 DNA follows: TGCGCCAGCAGCTCACAGGGGGCTGGGGCCAAAAACATTCAGTACTTC. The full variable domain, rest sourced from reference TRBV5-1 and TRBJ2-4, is KAGVTQTPRYLIKTRGQQVTLSCSPISGHRSVSWYQQTPGQGLQFLFEYFSETQRNKGNFPGRFSGRQFSNSRSEMNVSTLELGDSALYLCASSSQGAGAKNIQYFGAGTRLSVL.

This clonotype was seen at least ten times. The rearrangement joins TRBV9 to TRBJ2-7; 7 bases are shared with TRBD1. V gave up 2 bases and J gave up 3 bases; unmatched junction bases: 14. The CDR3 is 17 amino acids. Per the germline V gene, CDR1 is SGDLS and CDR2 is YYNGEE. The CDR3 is CASSVTYEAGGNYEQYF. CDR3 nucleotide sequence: TGTGCCAGCAGCGTCACCTACGAGGCAGGGGGAAACTACGAGCAGTACTTC.

The CDR3 DNA follows: TGTGCCAGCAGTTACTCAAGGGGTTCACTAGCGGGGTACACCGGGGAGCTGTTTTTT. It is translated as CASSYSRGSLAGYTGELFF. The chain joins TRBV6-5 to TRBJ2-2, with 10 bases that match TRBD2. Germline V gene lookup returns CDR1 MNHEY and CDR2 SVGAGI. The junction had 10 bases not matched to a gene; V was cut back by 0 bases and J by 3 bases. This CDR3 has 19 amino acids.

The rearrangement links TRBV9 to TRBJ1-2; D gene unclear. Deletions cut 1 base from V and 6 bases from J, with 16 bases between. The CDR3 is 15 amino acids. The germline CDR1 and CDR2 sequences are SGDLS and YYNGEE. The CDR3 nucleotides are TGTGCCAGCAGCGTATCAACCGCATCGCACGATGGCTACACCTTC. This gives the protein CASSVSTASHDGYTF. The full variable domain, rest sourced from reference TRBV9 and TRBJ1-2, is DSGVTQTPKHLITATGQRVTLRCSPRSGDLSVYWYQQSLDQGLQFLIQYYNGEERAKGNILERFSAQQFPDLHSELNLSSLELGDSALYFCASSVSTASHDGYTFGSGTRLTVV.

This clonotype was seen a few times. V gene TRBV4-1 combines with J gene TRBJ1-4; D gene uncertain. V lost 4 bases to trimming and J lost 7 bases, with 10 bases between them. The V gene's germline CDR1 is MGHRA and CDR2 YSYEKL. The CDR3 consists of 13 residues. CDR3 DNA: TGCGCCAGCAGCCTTACTTCGAGTGAAAAACTGTTTTTT. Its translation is CASSLTSSEKLFF.

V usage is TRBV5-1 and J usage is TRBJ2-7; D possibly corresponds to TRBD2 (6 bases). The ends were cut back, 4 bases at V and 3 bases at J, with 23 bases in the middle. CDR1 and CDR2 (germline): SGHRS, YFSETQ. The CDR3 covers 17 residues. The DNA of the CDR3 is TGCGCCAGCAGCCCGCGCGGGACGAAATTAAATGGCTACGAGCAGTACTTC. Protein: CASSPRGTKLNGYEQYF. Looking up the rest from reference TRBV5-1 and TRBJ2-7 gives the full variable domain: KAGVTQTPRYLIKTRGQQVTLSCSPISGHRSVSWYQQTPGQGLQFLFEYFSETQRNKGNFPGRFSGRQFSNSRSEMNVSTLELGDSALYLCASSPRGTKLNGYEQYFGPGTRLTVT.

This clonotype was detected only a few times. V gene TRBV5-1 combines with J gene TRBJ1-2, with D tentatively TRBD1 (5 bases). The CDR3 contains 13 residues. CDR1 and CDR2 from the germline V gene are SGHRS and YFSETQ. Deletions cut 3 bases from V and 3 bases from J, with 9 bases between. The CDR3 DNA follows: TGCGCCAGCAGCTCGGGACTGGACTATGGCTACACCTTC. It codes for CASSSGLDYGYTF.

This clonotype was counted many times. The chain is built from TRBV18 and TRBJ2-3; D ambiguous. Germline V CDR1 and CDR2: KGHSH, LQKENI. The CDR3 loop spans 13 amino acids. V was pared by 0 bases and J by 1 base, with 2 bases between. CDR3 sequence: CASSPPGTDTQYF. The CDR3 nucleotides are TGTGCCAGCTCACCACCGGGCACAGATACGCAGTATTTT.

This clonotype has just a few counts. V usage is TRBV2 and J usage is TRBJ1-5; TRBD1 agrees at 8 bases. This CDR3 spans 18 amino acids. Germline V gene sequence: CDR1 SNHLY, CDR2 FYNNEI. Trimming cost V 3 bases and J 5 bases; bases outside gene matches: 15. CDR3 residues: CASSDLFQGAALDQPQHF. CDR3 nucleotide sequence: TGTGCCAGCAGTGATCTCTTCCAGGGGGCGGCGTTGGATCAGCCCCAGCATTTT.

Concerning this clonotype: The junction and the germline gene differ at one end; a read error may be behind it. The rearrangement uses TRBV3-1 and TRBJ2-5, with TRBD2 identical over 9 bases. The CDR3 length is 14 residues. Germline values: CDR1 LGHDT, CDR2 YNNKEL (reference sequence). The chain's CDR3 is CASSAAGGQDTQYF. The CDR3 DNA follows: TGTGCCAGCAGCGCAGCGGGGGGCCAAGATACCCAGTACTTC.

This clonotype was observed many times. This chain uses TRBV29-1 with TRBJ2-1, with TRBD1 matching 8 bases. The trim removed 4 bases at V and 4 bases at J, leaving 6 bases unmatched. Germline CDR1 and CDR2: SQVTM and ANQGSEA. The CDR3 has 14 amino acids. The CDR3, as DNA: TGCAGCGTTGGCGGTGACAGGGGTTACAATGAGCAGTTCTTC. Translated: CSVGGDRGYNEQFF.

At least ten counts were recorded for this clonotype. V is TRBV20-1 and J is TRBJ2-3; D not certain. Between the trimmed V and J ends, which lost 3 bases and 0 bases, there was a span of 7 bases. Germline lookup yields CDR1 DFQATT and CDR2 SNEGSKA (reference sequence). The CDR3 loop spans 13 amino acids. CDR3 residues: CSASQGSTDTQYF. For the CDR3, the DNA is TGCAGTGCTAGTCAAGGGAGCACAGATACGCAGTATTTT.

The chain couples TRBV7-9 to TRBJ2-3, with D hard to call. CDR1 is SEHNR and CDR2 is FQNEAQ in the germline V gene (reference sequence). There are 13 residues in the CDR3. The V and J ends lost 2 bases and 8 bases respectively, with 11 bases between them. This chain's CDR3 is CASSLNSPGTQYF. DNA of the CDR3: TGTGCCAGCAGCTTAAACTCGCCCGGTACGCAGTATTTT.

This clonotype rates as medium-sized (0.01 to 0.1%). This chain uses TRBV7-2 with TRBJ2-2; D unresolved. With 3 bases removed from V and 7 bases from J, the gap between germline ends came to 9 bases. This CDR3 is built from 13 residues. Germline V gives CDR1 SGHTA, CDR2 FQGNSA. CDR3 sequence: CASSFRTGGELFF. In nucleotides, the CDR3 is TGTGCCAGCAGCTTCCGAACCGGCGGGGAGCTGTTTTTT.

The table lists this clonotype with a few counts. The CDR3 bases are TGCGCCAGCAGCCTCGACAGGGCCGACTATGGCTACACCTTC. Translation gives CASSLDRADYGYTF. J is TRBJ1-2 and V is TRBV5-1, with TRBD1 identical over 7 bases. CDR1 and CDR2 (germline): SGHRS, YFSETQ. Germline trimming cut 4 bases from V and 3 bases from J; bases unmatched to any gene: 6. CDR3 length: 14 amino acids.

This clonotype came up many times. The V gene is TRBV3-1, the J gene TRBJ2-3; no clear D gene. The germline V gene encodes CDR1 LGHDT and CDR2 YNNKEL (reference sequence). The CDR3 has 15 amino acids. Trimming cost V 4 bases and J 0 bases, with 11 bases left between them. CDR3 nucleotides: TGTGCCAGCAGCCCCCTCGGAGATAGCACAGATACGCAGTATTTT. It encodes CASSPLGDSTDTQYF.

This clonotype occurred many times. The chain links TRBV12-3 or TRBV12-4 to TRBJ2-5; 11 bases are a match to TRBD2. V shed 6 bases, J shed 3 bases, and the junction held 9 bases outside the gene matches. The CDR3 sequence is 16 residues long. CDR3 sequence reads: CASSFSLLAGEETQYF. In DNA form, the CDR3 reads TGTGCCAGCAGCTTTTCTTTACTAGCGGGGGAAGAGACCCAGTACTTC.

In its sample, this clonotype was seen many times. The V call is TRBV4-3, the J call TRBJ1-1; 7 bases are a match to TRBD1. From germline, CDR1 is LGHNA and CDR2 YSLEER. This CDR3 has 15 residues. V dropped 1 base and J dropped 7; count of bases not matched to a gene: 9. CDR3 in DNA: TGCGCCAGCAGCCAAGGTACGACAGGGAGTCTTGAAGCTTTCTTT. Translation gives CASSQGTTGSLEAFF.

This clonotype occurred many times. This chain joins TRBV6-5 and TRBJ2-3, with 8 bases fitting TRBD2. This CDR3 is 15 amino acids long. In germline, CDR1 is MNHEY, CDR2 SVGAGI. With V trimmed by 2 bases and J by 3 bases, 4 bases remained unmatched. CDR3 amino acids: CASSYDPSGTDTQYF. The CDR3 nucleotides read TGTGCCAGCAGTTACGATCCTAGCGGGACAGATACGCAGTATTTT.

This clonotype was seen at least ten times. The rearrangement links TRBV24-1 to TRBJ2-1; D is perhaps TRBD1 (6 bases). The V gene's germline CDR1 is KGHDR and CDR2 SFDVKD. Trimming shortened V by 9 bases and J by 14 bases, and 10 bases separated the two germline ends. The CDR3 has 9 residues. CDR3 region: CATLGGKFF. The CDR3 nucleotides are TGTGCCACCCTTGGGGGCAAGTTCTTC.

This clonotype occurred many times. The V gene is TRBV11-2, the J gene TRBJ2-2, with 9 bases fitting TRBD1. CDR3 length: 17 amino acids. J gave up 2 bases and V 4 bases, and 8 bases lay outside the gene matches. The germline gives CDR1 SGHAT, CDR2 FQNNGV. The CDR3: CASSSTRGQGNTGELFF. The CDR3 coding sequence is TGTGCCAGCAGCTCCACAAGGGGACAGGGTAACACCGGGGAGCTGTTTTTT.

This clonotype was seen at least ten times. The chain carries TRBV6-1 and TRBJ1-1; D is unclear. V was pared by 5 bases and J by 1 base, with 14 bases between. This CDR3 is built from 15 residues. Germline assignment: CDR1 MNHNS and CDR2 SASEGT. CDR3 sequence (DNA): TGTGCCAGCAGTTACACCCTCCCAGCGAACACTGAAGCTTTCTTT. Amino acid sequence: CASSYTLPANTEAFF.

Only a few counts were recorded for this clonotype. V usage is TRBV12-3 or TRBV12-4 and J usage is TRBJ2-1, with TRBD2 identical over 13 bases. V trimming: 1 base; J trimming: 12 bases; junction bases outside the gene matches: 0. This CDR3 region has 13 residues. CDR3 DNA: TGTGCCAGCAGTTTAGGACTAGCGGGGGGGCAGTTCTTC. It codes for CASSLGLAGGQFF.

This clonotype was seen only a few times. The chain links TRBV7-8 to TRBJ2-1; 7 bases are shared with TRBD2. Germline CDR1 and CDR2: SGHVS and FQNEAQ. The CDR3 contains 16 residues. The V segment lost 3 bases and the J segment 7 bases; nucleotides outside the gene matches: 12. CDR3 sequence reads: CASSFGWASGSNEQFF. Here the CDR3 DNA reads TGTGCCAGCAGCTTTGGGTGGGCTAGCGGCTCAAATGAGCAGTTCTTC.

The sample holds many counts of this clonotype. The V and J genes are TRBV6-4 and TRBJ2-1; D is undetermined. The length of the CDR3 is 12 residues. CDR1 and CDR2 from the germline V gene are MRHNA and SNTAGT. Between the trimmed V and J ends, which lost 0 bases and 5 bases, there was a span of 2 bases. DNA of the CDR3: TGTGCCAGCAGTGACTCGCACAATGAGCAGTTCTTC. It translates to CASSDSHNEQFF.

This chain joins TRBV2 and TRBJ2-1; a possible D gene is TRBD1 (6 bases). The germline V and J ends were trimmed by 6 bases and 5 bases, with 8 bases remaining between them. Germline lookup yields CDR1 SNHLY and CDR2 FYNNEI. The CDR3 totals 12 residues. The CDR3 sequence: CASRRDNNEQFF. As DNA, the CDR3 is TGTGCCAGCAGGAGGGACAACAATGAGCAGTTCTTC.

The CDR3 DNA sequence: TGCAGTGCTAGAGATAGCGAAAGGGGGATGTTAGGAAACACCATATATTTT. Translating gives CSARDSERGMLGNTIYF. The rearrangement uses TRBV20-1 and TRBJ1-3; D may be TRBD1 (6 bases). The CDR3 has 17 amino acids. Per germline, CDR1 DFQATT and CDR2 SNEGSKA (reference sequence). Trimming stripped 0 bases from V and 4 bases from J, with 19 bases between.

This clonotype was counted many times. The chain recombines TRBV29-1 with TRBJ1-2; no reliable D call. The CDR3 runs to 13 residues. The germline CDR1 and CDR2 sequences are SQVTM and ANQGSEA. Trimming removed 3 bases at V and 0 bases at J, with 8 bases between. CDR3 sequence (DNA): TGCAGCGTTGACAGGTATCCTAACTATGGCTACACCTTC. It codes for CSVDRYPNYGYTF. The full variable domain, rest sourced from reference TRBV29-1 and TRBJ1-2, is SAVISQKPSRDICQRGTSLTIQCQVDSQVTMMFWYRQQPGQSLTLIATANQGSEATYESGFVIDKFPISRPNLTFSTLTVSNMSPEDSSIYLCSVDRYPNYGYTFGSGTRLTVV.